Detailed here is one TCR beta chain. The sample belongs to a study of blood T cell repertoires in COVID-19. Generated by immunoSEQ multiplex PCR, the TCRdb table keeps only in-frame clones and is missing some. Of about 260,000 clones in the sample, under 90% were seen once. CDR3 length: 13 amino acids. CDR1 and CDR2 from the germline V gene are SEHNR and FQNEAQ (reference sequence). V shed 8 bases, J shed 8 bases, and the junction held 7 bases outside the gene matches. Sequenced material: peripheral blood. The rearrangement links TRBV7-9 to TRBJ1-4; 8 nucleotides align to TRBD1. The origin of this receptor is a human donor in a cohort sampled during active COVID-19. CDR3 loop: CASGRGQGEKLFF. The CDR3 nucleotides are TGTGCCAGCGGCAGGGGGCAGGGAGAAAAACTGTTTTTT.